A single sample is the source of the 21 T cell receptor beta chains below, sequenced in a study of blood T cell repertoires in COVID-19. Only in-frame clones appear in the TCRdb table, and some are missing; sequencing was by immunoSEQ multiplex PCR. The data contain 35,000 to 45,000 clones, approximately 94% of them singletons. Sequenced: peripheral blood. These receptors were obtained from a man in his fifties with COVID-19, enrolled during active disease.

This chain joins TRBV5-1 and TRBJ2-5; D unresolved. Germline V gene lookup returns CDR1 SGHRS and CDR2 YFSETQ. The CDR3 totals 14 residues. Trimming shortened V by 1 base and J by 5 bases, and 12 bases separated the two germline ends. DNA for the CDR3: TGCGCCAGCAGCTTGTATGTGGGCGCGGAGACCCAGTACTTC. It specifies CASSLYVGAETQYF.

V gene TRBV9 combines with J gene TRBJ1-5; 7 nucleotides match TRBD1. V lost 4 bases, J lost 7 bases, and 5 bases stayed unmatched. In germline, CDR1 is SGDLS, CDR2 YYNGEE. This CDR3 spans 13 amino acids. The CDR3 bases are TGTGCCAGCAGCCAGACAGGGTACCAGCCCCAGCATTTT. It is translated as CASSQTGYQPQHF.

J is TRBJ1-2 and V is TRBV19; tentative D call: TRBD1 (5 bases). Per the germline V gene, CDR1 is LNHDA and CDR2 is SQIVND (reference sequence). Trimming took 3 bases from V and 4 from J, leaving 18 bases between them. This CDR3 contains 16 residues. CDR3 sequence reads: CASSMPPGRAFYGYTF. The CDR3, as DNA: TGTGCCAGTAGTATGCCCCCTGGCAGGGCTTTCTATGGCTACACCTTC.

V is TRBV7-3 and J is TRBJ2-7, with 7 bases that match TRBD1. CDR3 length: 12 residues. CDR1 is SGHTA and CDR2 is FQGTGA in the germline V gene. The junction had 2 bases not matched to a gene; V was cut back by 3 bases and J by 6 bases. This CDR3 is CASSFAGGEQYF. In nucleotides, the CDR3 is TGTGCCAGCAGCTTTGCAGGGGGCGAGCAGTACTTC.

This chain uses TRBV27 with TRBJ2-7; 9 bases fit TRBD1. In germline, CDR1 is MNHEY, CDR2 SMNVEV (reference sequence). The V segment lost 4 bases and the J segment 3 bases; nucleotides outside the gene matches: 7. This CDR3 region has 15 residues. The CDR3 here is CASSSRTGASYEQYF. CDR3 nucleotides: TGTGCCAGCAGTTCCCGGACAGGGGCAAGCTACGAGCAGTACTTC.

This clone was picked up a small number of times. The CDR3 DNA follows: TGTGCCAGCAGCACAGGGACAGGGGGCAACTATGGCTACACCTTC. Its protein product is CASSTGTGGNYGYTF. The rearrangement uses TRBV5-5 and TRBJ1-2; 12 bases line up with TRBD1. The CDR3 consists of 15 residues. J was trimmed by 2 bases and V by 4 bases; bases with no gene match: 3. Germline CDR1 and CDR2: SGHKS and YYEKEE (reference sequence).

The rearrangement links TRBV7-9 to TRBJ2-1, with a tentative D call TRBD1 (6 bases). The germline V gene encodes CDR1 SEHNR and CDR2 FQNEAQ (reference sequence). Trimming stripped 4 bases from V and 6 bases from J, with 22 bases between. The CDR3 covers 17 residues. CDR3 sequence reads: CASSSPMTQGNPNEQFF. The CDR3 region has the DNA TGTGCCAGCAGCTCTCCGATGACACAGGGAAATCCCAATGAGCAGTTCTTC. Variable domain in full (rest from reference TRBV7-9 and TRBJ2-1): DTGVSQNPRHKITKRGQNVTFRCDPISEHNRLYWYRQTLGQGPEFLTYFQNEAQLEKSRLLSDRFSAERPKGSFSTLEIQRTEQGDSAMYLCASSSPMTQGNPNEQFFGPGTRLTVL.

The J gene is TRBJ1-3, the V gene TRBV7-2, with unresolved D. The germline V gene has CDR1 SGHTA and CDR2 FQGNSA. V lost 2 bases, J lost 4 bases, and 9 bases lay in between. The CDR3 length is 14 residues. The CDR3 DNA follows: TGTGCCAGCAGCTTAACCCTCAGGGGAAACACCATATATTTT. Its protein product is CASSLTLRGNTIYF.

This clone has a single count. The V gene is TRBV5-1, the J gene TRBJ2-7; 7 nucleotides line up with TRBD1. The CDR3 has 15 residues. The V gene end was trimmed by 2 bases and the J gene end by 2 bases; junction bases not matched to a gene: 7. Germline lookup yields CDR1 SGHRS and CDR2 YFSETQ. Here the CDR3 DNA reads TGCGCCAGCAGCTTAGCCGGGACAGAAGCCTACGAGCAGTACTTC. Residues: CASSLAGTEAYEQYF.

The table lists this clone with a few counts. This chain joins TRBV18 and TRBJ1-2; D remains ambiguous. Germline CDR1 reads KGHSH; CDR2 reads LQKENI. This CDR3 spans 14 amino acids. V was pared by 3 bases and J by 5 bases, with 13 bases between. CDR3 bases: TGTGCCAGCTCACCTTCGGGAACGGCTTATGGCTACACCTTC. It codes for CASSPSGTAYGYTF.

V gene TRBV27 combines with J gene TRBJ2-3; possibly TRBD2 for D (6 bases). Per germline, CDR1 MNHEY and CDR2 SMNVEV (reference sequence). The CDR3 loop spans 14 amino acids. V lost 6 bases and J lost 2, with 12 bases in between. CDR3 DNA sequence: TGTGCCAGCAGCCCGGGACTTCTCACAGATACGCAGTATTTT. Its translation: CASSPGLLTDTQYF.

The V gene is TRBV11-2, the J gene TRBJ1-2, with TRBD1 matching over 9 bases. The V gene's germline CDR1 is SGHAT and CDR2 FQNNGV. Losses at the gene ends were 1 base for V and 0 bases for J; bases not matched to a gene: 6. The CDR3 runs 17 residues. For the CDR3, the DNA is TGTGCCAGCAGCTTAGGGGACAGGGTGATATCTAACTATGGCTACACCTTC. Amino acids: CASSLGDRVISNYGYTF. The full variable domain, rest sourced from reference TRBV11-2 and TRBJ1-2, is EAGVAQSPRYKIIEKRQSVAFWCNPISGHATLYWYQQILGQGPKLLIQFQNNGVVDDSQLPKDRFSAERLKGVDSTLKIQPAKLEDSAVYLCASSLGDRVISNYGYTFGSGTRLTVV.

The chain uses TRBV18 and TRBJ2-5; 9 nucleotides line up with TRBD2. The CDR3 sequence is 18 residues long. Germline assignment: CDR1 KGHSH and CDR2 LQKENI. V was pared by 3 bases and J by 5 bases, with 16 bases of the junction left unmatched. The CDR3 loop is CASSPQVVAGDLWETQYF. CDR3 bases: TGTGCCAGCTCACCCCAAGTAGTAGCGGGAGATCTGTGGGAGACCCAGTACTTC.

The rearrangement uses TRBV19 and TRBJ2-7, with D possibly matching TRBD2 (5 bases). The CDR3 has 13 residues. Deletions cut 9 bases from V and 4 bases from J, with 16 bases between. CDR1 is LNHDA, CDR2 SQIVND, per germline (reference sequence). CDR3 sequence reads: CAREPQTKYEQYF. CDR3 nucleotide sequence: TGTGCCAGAGAGCCCCAGACTAAATACGAGCAGTACTTC.

J is TRBJ1-1 and V is TRBV4-1, with D possibly being TRBD1 (5 bases). Germline CDR1 and CDR2: MGHRA and YSYEKL. Trimming removed 4 bases from V and 1 base from J, with 16 bases in between. CDR3 length: 16 amino acids. The CDR3, as DNA: TGCGCCAGCAGCCGGGCGACAGTTCCCCGGAACACTGAAGCTTTCTTT. It codes for CASSRATVPRNTEAFF.

This clone was counted between two and nine times. This sequence joins TRBV7-2 and TRBJ1-6; D remains unclear. Germline loops: CDR1 SGHTA, CDR2 FQGNSA. The CDR3 contains 14 residues. V dropped 1 base and J dropped 6 bases, with 7 bases sitting between them. CDR3 in DNA: TGTGCCAGCAGCTTAGGACATACTAATTCACCCCTCCACTTT. Translation gives CASSLGHTNSPLHF.

V usage is TRBV2 and J usage is TRBJ2-3; 11 positions match TRBD2. The ends lost 6 bases at V and 0 bases at J; junction bases unmatched: 11. Germline CDR1 is SNHLY and CDR2 is FYNNEI. This CDR3 has 18 residues. The CDR3 region has the DNA TGTGCCAGCAGAGACCTCCGACTAGCGGGAACTAGCACAGATACGCAGTATTTT. Protein sequence: CASRDLRLAGTSTDTQYF.

The chain couples TRBV7-2 to TRBJ2-7; 8 bases line up with TRBD1. The J segment lost 5 bases and the V segment lost 5 bases, leaving 14 bases of the junction unmatched. Germline CDR1 SGHTA, CDR2 FQGNSA. The CDR3 has 16 residues. Here the CDR3 reads CASSPTPGQVYHEQYF. CDR3 DNA sequence: TGTGCCAGCAGCCCGACCCCGGGACAGGTTTACCACGAGCAGTACTTC.

The chain carries TRBV19 and TRBJ1-2; tentatively, D is TRBD1 (6 bases). V was pared by 10 bases and J by 2 bases, with 20 bases between. CDR1 and CDR2 from the germline V gene are LNHDA and SQIVND (reference sequence). The CDR3 consists of 15 residues. The CDR3 here is CATAPGGAQNYGYTF. CDR3 nucleotides: TGTGCCACCGCCCCCGGGGGGGCTCAGAACTATGGCTACACCTTC.

The rearrangement links TRBV23-1 to TRBJ2-4; tentative D call: TRBD1 (6 bases). TRBV23-1 is given ORF status, its function remaining uncertain. Trimming took 2 bases from V and 0 from J, leaving 14 bases between them. CDR3 size: 17 residues. The CDR3 is CASSQLGTLLAKNIQYF. The CDR3 DNA reads TGCGCCAGCAGTCAACTTGGGACATTACTAGCCAAAAACATTCAGTACTTC.

The chain employs TRBV6-5 and TRBJ2-7, with 8 bases that match TRBD1. The CDR3 loop spans 13 amino acids. From germline, CDR1 is MNHEY and CDR2 SVGAGI. Losses at the gene ends were 6 bases for V and 2 bases for J; bases not matched to a gene: 3. In nucleotides, the CDR3 is TGTGCCAGCAGGAACAGGGGGACCTACGAGCAGTACTTC. Residues: CASRNRGTYEQYF.